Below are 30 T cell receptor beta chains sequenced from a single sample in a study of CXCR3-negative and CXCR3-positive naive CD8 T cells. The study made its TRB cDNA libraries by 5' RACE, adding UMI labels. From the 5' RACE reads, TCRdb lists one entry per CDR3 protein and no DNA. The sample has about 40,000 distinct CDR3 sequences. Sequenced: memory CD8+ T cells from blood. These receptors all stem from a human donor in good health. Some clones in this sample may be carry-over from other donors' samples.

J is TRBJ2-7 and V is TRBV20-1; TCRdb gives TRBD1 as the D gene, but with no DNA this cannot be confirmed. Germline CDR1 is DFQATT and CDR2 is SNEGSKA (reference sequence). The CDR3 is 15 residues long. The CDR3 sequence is CSARGLTGSMGEQYF.

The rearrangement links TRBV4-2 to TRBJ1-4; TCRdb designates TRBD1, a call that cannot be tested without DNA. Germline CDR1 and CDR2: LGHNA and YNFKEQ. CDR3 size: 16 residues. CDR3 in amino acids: CASSQEPDPREEKLFF.

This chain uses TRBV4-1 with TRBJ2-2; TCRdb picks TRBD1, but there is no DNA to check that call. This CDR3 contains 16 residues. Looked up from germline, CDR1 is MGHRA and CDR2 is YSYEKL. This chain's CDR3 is CASSQEQGAYPGELFF.

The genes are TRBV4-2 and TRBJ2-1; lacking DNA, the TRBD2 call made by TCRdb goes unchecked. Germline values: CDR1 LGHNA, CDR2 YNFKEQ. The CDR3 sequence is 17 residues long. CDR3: CASSQDEAGVAYNEQFF.

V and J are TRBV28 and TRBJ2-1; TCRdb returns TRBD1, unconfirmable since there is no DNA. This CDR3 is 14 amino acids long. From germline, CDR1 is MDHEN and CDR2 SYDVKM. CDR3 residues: CASTRQGDYNEQFF.

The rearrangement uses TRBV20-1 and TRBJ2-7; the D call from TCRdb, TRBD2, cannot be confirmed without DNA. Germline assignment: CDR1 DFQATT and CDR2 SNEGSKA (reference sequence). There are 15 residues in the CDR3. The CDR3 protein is CSARAPSGVPPEQYF.

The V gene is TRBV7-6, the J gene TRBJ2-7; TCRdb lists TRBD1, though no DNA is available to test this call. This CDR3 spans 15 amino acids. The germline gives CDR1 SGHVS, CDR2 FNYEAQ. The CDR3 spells CASSGGGALVYEQYF. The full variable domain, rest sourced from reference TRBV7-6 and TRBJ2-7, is GAGVSQSPRYKVTKRGQDVALRCDPISGHVSLYWYRQALGQGPEFLTYFNYEAQQDKSGLPNDRFSAERPEGSISTLTIQRTEQRDSAMYRCASSGGGALVYEQYFGPGTRLTVT.

This CDR3 reads CASSLAPTTGYYTGELFF. The chain links TRBV5-1 to TRBJ2-2; TCRdb's D call of TRBD1 is untestable without DNA. CDR1 is SGHRS and CDR2 is YFSETQ in the germline V gene. The CDR3 runs 18 residues.

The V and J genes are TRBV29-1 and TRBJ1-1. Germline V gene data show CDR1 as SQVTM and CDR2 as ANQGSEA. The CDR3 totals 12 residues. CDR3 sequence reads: CSVVGENTEAFF.

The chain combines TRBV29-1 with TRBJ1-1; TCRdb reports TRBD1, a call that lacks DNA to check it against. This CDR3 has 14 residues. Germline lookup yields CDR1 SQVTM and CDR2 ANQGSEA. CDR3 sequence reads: CSVVGGAFSTEAFF.

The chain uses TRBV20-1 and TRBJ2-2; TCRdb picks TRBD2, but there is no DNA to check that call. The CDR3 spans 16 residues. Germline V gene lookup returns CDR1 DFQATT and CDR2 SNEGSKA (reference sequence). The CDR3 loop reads CSAPLKLAGEAGELFF.

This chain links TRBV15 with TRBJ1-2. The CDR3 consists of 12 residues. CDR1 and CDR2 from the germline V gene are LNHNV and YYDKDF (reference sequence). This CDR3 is CATSSTSYGYTF.

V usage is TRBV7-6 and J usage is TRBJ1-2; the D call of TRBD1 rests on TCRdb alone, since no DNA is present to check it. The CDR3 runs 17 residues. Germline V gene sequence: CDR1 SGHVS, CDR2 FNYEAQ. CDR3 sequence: CASSPGQGLDINYGYTF.

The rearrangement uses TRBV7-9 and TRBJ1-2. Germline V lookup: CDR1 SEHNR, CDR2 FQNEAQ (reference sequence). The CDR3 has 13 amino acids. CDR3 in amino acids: CASGSTVNYGYTF.

This chain's CDR3 is CSARGDGATDQYF. The chain has TRBV20-1 and TRBJ2-5; checking the TCRdb D call of TRBD1 is not possible without DNA. Germline V gives CDR1 DFQATT, CDR2 SNEGSKA (reference sequence). CDR3 length: 13 amino acids.

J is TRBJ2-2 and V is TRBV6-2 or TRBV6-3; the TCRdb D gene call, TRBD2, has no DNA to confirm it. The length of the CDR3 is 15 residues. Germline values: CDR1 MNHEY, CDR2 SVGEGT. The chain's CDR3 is CASSFPLDWTGELFF.

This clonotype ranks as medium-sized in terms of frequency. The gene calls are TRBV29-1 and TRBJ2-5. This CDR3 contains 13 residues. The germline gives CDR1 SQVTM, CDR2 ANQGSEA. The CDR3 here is CSVEESSGETQYF.

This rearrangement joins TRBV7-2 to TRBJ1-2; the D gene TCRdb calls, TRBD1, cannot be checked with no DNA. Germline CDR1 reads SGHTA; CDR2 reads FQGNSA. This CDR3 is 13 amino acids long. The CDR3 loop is CASAPTGHYGYTF.

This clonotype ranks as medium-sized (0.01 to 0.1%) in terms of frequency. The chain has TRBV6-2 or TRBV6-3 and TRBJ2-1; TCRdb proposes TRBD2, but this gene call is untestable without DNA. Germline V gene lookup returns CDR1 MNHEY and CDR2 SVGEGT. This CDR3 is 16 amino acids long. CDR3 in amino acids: CASSYGTSRPYNEQFF.

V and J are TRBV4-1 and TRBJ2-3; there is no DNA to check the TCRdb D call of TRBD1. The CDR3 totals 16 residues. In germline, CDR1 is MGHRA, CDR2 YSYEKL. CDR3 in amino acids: CASSHGGVGAPDTQYF.

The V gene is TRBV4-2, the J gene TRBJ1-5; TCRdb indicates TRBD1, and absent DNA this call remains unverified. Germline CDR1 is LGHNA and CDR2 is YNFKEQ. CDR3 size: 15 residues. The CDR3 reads CASSQGQNSNQPQHF.

The CDR3 loop reads CASSRAGNNYEQYF. The chain joins TRBV11-1 to TRBJ2-7. Per the germline V gene, CDR1 is SGHAT and CDR2 is FQDESV (reference sequence). The CDR3 consists of 14 residues.

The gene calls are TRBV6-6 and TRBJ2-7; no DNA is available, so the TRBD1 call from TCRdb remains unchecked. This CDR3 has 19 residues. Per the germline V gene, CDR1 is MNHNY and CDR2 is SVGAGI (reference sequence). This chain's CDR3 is CASSYRHAGGNPLRYEQYF.

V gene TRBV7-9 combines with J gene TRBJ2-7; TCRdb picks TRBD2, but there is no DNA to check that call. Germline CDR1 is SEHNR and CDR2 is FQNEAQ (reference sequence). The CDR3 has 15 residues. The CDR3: CASSLVLAAAYEQYF.

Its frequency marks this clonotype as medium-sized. This CDR3 reads CSAATGDTEAFF. The rearrangement joins TRBV20-1 to TRBJ1-1; TCRdb gives TRBD1 as the D gene, but with no DNA this cannot be confirmed. The germline V gene has CDR1 DFQATT and CDR2 SNEGSKA (reference sequence). This CDR3 is 12 amino acids long.

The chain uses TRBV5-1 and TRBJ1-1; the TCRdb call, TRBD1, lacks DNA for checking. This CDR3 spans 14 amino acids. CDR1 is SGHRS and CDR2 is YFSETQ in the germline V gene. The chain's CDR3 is CASSFWGPDTEAFF.

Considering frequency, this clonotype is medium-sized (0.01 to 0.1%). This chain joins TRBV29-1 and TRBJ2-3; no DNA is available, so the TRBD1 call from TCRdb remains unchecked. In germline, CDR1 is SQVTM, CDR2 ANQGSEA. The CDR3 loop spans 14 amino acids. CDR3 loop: CSVVWGDRPDTQYF.

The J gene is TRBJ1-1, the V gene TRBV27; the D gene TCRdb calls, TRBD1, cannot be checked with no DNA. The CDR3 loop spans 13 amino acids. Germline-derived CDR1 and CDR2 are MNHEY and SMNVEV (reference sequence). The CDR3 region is CASSSGQAIEAFF.

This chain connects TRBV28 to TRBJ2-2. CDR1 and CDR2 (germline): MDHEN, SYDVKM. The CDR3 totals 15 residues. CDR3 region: CASSSDEMNTGELFF.

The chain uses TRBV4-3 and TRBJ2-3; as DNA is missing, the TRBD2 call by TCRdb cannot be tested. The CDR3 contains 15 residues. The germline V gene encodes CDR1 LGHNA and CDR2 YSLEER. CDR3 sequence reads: CASSQTSGGADTQYF.